Following are 27 T cell receptor beta chains from one sample sequenced in a study of cytomegalovirus exposure and HLA in healthy donors. Produced via immunoSEQ multiplex PCR; TCRdb's table is partial and in-frame only. Of 130,000 or so clones listed, about 90% are singletons. The sequenced material came from PBMCs. The receptors here all came from a woman between 18 and 29 years old in good health and CMV-seronegative.

The chain combines TRBV19 with TRBJ1-5; 10 bases map to TRBD1. Germline trimming cut 5 bases from V and 4 bases from J; bases unmatched to any gene: 2. The length of the CDR3 is 14 residues. The germline V gene encodes CDR1 LNHDA and CDR2 SQIVND (reference sequence). The CDR3 loop reads CASSRDRGNQPQHF. The CDR3 DNA is TGTGCCAGTAGTCGGGACAGGGGTAATCAGCCCCAGCATTTT.

The genes are TRBV15 and TRBJ1-3, with TRBD1 identical over 8 bases. The V and J ends lost 0 bases and 0 bases, in that order; junction bases with no gene match: 4. The CDR3 sequence is 17 residues long. CDR1 is LNHNV and CDR2 is YYDKDF in the germline V gene (reference sequence). CDR3 sequence: CATSREKTGASGNTIYF. DNA of the CDR3: TGTGCCACCAGCAGAGAGAAGACAGGGGCCTCTGGAAACACCATATATTTT.

The chain combines TRBV7-3 with TRBJ2-2; D is possibly TRBD1 (6 bases). The CDR3 extends over 14 amino acids. Germline V gives CDR1 SGHTA, CDR2 FQGTGA. V was trimmed by 3 bases and J by 4 bases, leaving 9 bases between them. The chain's CDR3 is CASSFQGLTGELFF. DNA for the CDR3: TGTGCCAGCAGCTTTCAGGGGCTCACCGGGGAGCTGTTTTTT.

This clone appeared a single time. This sequence joins TRBV6-6 and TRBJ1-1, with D hard to call. The germline gives CDR1 MNHNY, CDR2 SVGAGI (reference sequence). The CDR3 spans 14 residues. Trimming took off 3 bases at V and 6 bases at J, with 14 bases between the two ends. CDR3 region: CASSYISTHSEAFF. CDR3 DNA sequence: TGTGCCAGCAGTTATATATCTACCCACTCTGAAGCTTTCTTT.

The chain uses TRBV27 and TRBJ2-1; perhaps TRBD2 as D (6 bases). This CDR3 has 14 amino acids. Looked up from germline, CDR1 is MNHEY and CDR2 is SMNVEV (reference sequence). The V gene lost 3 bases and the J gene lost 5 bases, with 11 bases spanning the gap. This CDR3 is CASSFRDLHNEQFF. For the CDR3, the DNA is TGTGCCAGCAGTTTTCGGGACTTACACAATGAGCAGTTCTTC.

This clone has more than one count but fewer than ten. The J gene is TRBJ1-6, the V gene TRBV6-1; 8 nucleotides line up with TRBD1. The germline gives CDR1 MNHNS, CDR2 SASEGT. Trimming removed 0 bases from V and 8 bases from J; junction bases left unmatched: 3. The CDR3 totals 15 residues. CDR3 coding DNA: TGTGCCAGCAGTGAAGCTCCGACAGGGGATTCACCCCTCCACTTT. It yields the protein CASSEAPTGDSPLHF.

The chain is built from TRBV5-1 and TRBJ1-4; D is perhaps TRBD1 (5 bases). CDR3 length: 15 amino acids. Germline V gene lookup returns CDR1 SGHRS and CDR2 YFSETQ. Trimming shortened V by 0 bases and J by 5 bases, and 11 bases separated the two germline ends. CDR3 sequence: CASSLGDSKNEKLFF. CDR3 DNA: TGCGCCAGCAGCTTGGGTGACAGTAAGAATGAAAAACTGTTTTTT.

The gene calls are TRBV5-1 and TRBJ1-5; unclear D gene. Germline values: CDR1 SGHRS, CDR2 YFSETQ. The CDR3 is 16 residues long. Deletions cut 0 bases from V and 0 bases from J, with 10 bases between. The CDR3 reads CASSLVPGISNQPQHF. CDR3 sequence (DNA): TGCGCCAGCAGCTTGGTGCCGGGGATTAGCAATCAGCCCCAGCATTTT.

V usage is TRBV18 and J usage is TRBJ2-7; TRBD1 aligns across 7 bases. CDR1 and CDR2 from the germline V gene are KGHSH and LQKENI. This CDR3 has 13 residues. With V trimmed by 5 bases and J by 1 base, 2 bases remained unmatched. This CDR3 is CASSSGQSYEQYF. CDR3 DNA: TGTGCCAGCTCATCGGGACAGTCCTACGAGCAGTACTTC.

V and J are TRBV6-1 and TRBJ2-2; maybe TRBD1 (5 bases). The germline V gene has CDR1 MNHNS and CDR2 SASEGT. V lost 8 bases and J 1 base, leaving 11 bases between the germline ends. The CDR3 contains 14 residues. The CDR3 spells CASPGYRNTGELFF. For the CDR3, the DNA is TGTGCCAGCCCAGGGTATCGGAACACCGGGGAGCTGTTTTTT.

The chain uses TRBV7-3 and TRBJ2-7, with 7 nucleotides matching TRBD1. CDR3 length equals 15 residues. Germline-derived CDR1 and CDR2 are SGHTA and FQGTGA. Trimming took 5 bases from V and 2 from J; bases not matched to a gene: 9. The CDR3 DNA reads TGTGCCAGCAGCCTAAGACAGGGTATCCCCTACGAGCAGTACTTC. This gives the protein CASSLRQGIPYEQYF. The whole variable domain, filled in from reference TRBV7-3 and TRBJ2-7, reads GAGVSQTPSNKVTEKGKYVELRCDPISGHTALYWYRQSLGQGPEFLIYFQGTGAADDSGLPNDRFFAVRPEGSVSTLKIQRTERGDSAVYLCASSLRQGIPYEQYFGPGTRLTVT.

V is TRBV18 and J is TRBJ1-5; 10 bases agree with TRBD1. The V segment lost 3 bases and the J segment 4 bases; nucleotides outside the gene matches: 6. This CDR3 region has 16 residues. The germline V gene has CDR1 KGHSH and CDR2 LQKENI. CDR3 residues: CASSPRTGGGNQPQHF. For the CDR3, the DNA is TGTGCCAGCTCACCGAGGACAGGGGGAGGAAATCAGCCCCAGCATTTT.

This clone turned up a few times. V usage is TRBV6-5 and J usage is TRBJ1-3; a possible D gene is TRBD1 (6 bases). Per germline, CDR1 MNHEY and CDR2 SVGAGI. The CDR3 is 16 residues long. V lost 2 bases and J lost 4, with 15 bases in between. CDR3 nucleotide sequence: TGTGCCAGCAGTTACGGCAGGGGATGGGACGGAAACACCATATATTTT. It translates to CASSYGRGWDGNTIYF.

DNA for the CDR3: TGTGCCAGCAGACGGCCGGGACAGGGAAGTCGTCTACGCTACAATGAGCAGTTCTTC. This translates into CASRRPGQGSRLRYNEQFF. The rearrangement links TRBV11-2 to TRBJ2-1, with 9 bases that match TRBD1. The CDR3 totals 19 residues. CDR1 is SGHAT, CDR2 FQNNGV, per germline. Losses at the gene ends were 6 bases for V and 3 bases for J; bases not matched to a gene: 18. The whole variable domain, remainder taken from reference TRBV11-2 and TRBJ2-1, is EAGVAQSPRYKIIEKRQSVAFWCNPISGHATLYWYQQILGQGPKLLIQFQNNGVVDDSQLPKDRFSAERLKGVDSTLKIQPAKLEDSAVYLCASRRPGQGSRLRYNEQFFGPGTRLTVL.

The V call is TRBV5-4, the J call TRBJ2-1, with 7 bases aligning to TRBD2. There are 14 residues in the CDR3. The germline CDR1 and CDR2 sequences are SGHNT and YYREEE (reference sequence). V dropped 0 bases and J dropped 4; count of bases not matched to a gene: 1. The CDR3 protein is CASSLVGGYNEQFF. CDR3 nucleotides: TGTGCCAGCAGCTTGGTCGGGGGGTACAATGAGCAGTTCTTC. The full variable domain, rest sourced from reference TRBV5-4 and TRBJ2-1, is ETGVTQSPTHLIKTRGQQVTLRCSSQSGHNTVSWYQQALGQGPQFIFQYYREEENGRGNFPPRFSGLQFPNYSSELNVNALELDDSALYLCASSLVGGYNEQFFGPGTRLTVL.

This clone was observed once. The chain uses TRBV7-9 and TRBJ2-7; D unresolved. V shed 4 bases and J shed 4 bases, with 8 bases lying between them. Germline V gene lookup returns CDR1 SEHNR and CDR2 FQNEAQ (reference sequence). The CDR3 contains 12 residues. The chain's CDR3 is CASSSERYEQYF. In DNA, the CDR3 is TGTGCCAGCAGCTCTGAGAGGTACGAGCAGTACTTC. Based on the CDR3 plus reference TRBV7-9 and TRBJ2-7, the full variable domain is DTGVSQNPRHKITKRGQNVTFRCDPISEHNRLYWYRQTLGQGPEFLTYFQNEAQLEKSRLLSDRFSAERPKGSFSTLEIQRTEQGDSAMYLCASSSERYEQYFGPGTRLTVT.

This clone has a handful of counts. The chain has TRBV7-6 and TRBJ2-5; TRBD2 agrees at 10 bases. Germline V gene lookup returns CDR1 SGHVS and CDR2 FNYEAQ. CDR3 size: 16 residues. V was pared by 5 bases and J by 2 bases, with 8 bases of the junction left unmatched. DNA for the CDR3: TGTGCCAGCAGCCCGAAGCGGGGGGGCCCTCAAGAGACCCAGTACTTC. Protein: CASSPKRGGPQETQYF.

The CDR3 nucleotides read TGTGCCAGCATTATCGGTCGCGCTAGCAATCAGCCCCAGCATTTT. Amino acids: CASIIGRASNQPQHF. The chain carries TRBV6-1 and TRBJ1-5; D not certain. Germline CDR1 MNHNS, CDR2 SASEGT. Trimming shortened V by 7 bases and J by 0 bases, and 13 bases separated the two germline ends. The CDR3 has 15 amino acids.

The gene calls are TRBV5-1 and TRBJ2-7, with D unresolved. The V end lost 3 bases, the J end lost 2 bases, and 15 bases lay between the germline ends. The CDR3 spans 15 residues. The germline V gene has CDR1 SGHRS and CDR2 YFSETQ. CDR3 DNA: TGCGCCAGCAGCTCGGCCCCAGGTGGCACCTACGAGCAGTACTTC. Its translation is CASSSAPGGTYEQYF. Complete variable domain (other parts from reference TRBV5-1 and TRBJ2-7): KAGVTQTPRYLIKTRGQQVTLSCSPISGHRSVSWYQQTPGQGLQFLFEYFSETQRNKGNFPGRFSGRQFSNSRSEMNVSTLELGDSALYLCASSSAPGGTYEQYFGPGTRLTVT.

The chain couples TRBV6-1 to TRBJ1-2, with D possibly matching TRBD1 (5 bases). V gave up 10 bases and J gave up 4 bases, with 13 bases separating them. In germline, CDR1 is MNHNS, CDR2 SASEGT. There are 12 residues in the CDR3. The DNA of the CDR3 is TGTGCCACCCGACAGCCCCCCTATGGCTACACCTTC. Its protein product is CATRQPPYGYTF.

The chain uses TRBV28 and TRBJ1-2; perhaps TRBD1 as D (5 bases). Germline loops: CDR1 MDHEN, CDR2 SYDVKM. V lost 7 bases and J lost 5, with 11 bases in between. This CDR3 region has 12 residues. The DNA of the CDR3 is TGTGCCAGCACCTCAGACAGTTATGGCTACACCTTC. The encoded protein is CASTSDSYGYTF.

The chain combines TRBV10-1 with TRBJ2-3; tentatively, D is TRBD2 (5 bases). The CDR3 contains 18 residues. Germline V gene sequence: CDR1 WNHNN, CDR2 SYGVQD (reference sequence). The V end lost 0 bases, the J end lost 0 bases, and 16 bases lay between the germline ends. CDR3 DNA: TGCGCCAGCAGTGAGTCTGATGCGGGCAGTTCTAGCACAGATACGCAGTATTTT. Encoded protein: CASSESDAGSSSTDTQYF.

This rearrangement joins TRBV7-8 to TRBJ2-3; 9 bases agree with TRBD2. The V gene end was trimmed by 0 bases and the J gene end by 4 bases; junction bases not matched to a gene: 8. The CDR3 loop spans 17 amino acids. The V gene's germline CDR1 is SGHVS and CDR2 FQNEAQ. The CDR3 region is CASSLARGGGAPDTQYF. The CDR3 bases are TGTGCCAGCAGCTTAGCGAGGGGCGGGGGGGCGCCAGATACGCAGTATTTT.

The CDR3 loop is CASEIVGWGEIGSGANVLTF. Written as DNA, the CDR3 is TGTGCCAGCGAGATAGTAGGGTGGGGAGAGATCGGCTCTGGGGCCAACGTCCTGACTTTC. V is TRBV13 and J is TRBJ2-6, with D perhaps matching TRBD2 (5 bases). The CDR3 loop spans 20 amino acids. CDR1 is PRHDT, CDR2 FYEKMQ, per germline (reference sequence). Trimming cost V 8 bases and J 0 bases, with 26 bases left between them.

The chain uses TRBV5-4 and TRBJ2-7, with D possibly TRBD1 on 5 matching bases. The CDR3 covers 14 residues. Germline loops: CDR1 SGHNT, CDR2 YYREEE (reference sequence). Between the trimmed V and J ends, which lost 0 bases and 2 bases, there was a span of 9 bases. In DNA, the CDR3 is TGTGCCAGCAGCTTGGTCGACAGACCCTACGAGCAGTACTTC. Protein sequence: CASSLVDRPYEQYF.

The J gene is TRBJ1-2, the V gene TRBV7-2; maybe TRBD1 (5 bases). V lost 5 bases to trimming and J lost 6 bases, with 13 bases between them. The CDR3 consists of 13 residues. Germline V gives CDR1 SGHTA, CDR2 FQGNSA. The CDR3: CASSALVTDGYTF. In DNA form, the CDR3 reads TGTGCCAGCAGCGCCCTAGTGACAGATGGCTACACCTTC.

The chain has TRBV9 and TRBJ2-7; 9 bases line up with TRBD2. CDR1 is SGDLS, CDR2 YYNGEE, per germline. This CDR3 region has 19 residues. Trimming cost V 0 bases and J 4 bases; bases outside gene matches: 17. As DNA, the CDR3 is TGTGCCAGCAGCGTAGGAGTAGCGGGAGATCGGCTCGGGCGATACGAGCAGTACTTC. Translation gives CASSVGVAGDRLGRYEQYF. The whole variable domain, filled in from reference TRBV9 and TRBJ2-7, reads DSGVTQTPKHLITATGQRVTLRCSPRSGDLSVYWYQQSLDQGLQFLIQYYNGEERAKGNILERFSAQQFPDLHSELNLSSLELGDSALYFCASSVGVAGDRLGRYEQYFGPGTRLTVT.